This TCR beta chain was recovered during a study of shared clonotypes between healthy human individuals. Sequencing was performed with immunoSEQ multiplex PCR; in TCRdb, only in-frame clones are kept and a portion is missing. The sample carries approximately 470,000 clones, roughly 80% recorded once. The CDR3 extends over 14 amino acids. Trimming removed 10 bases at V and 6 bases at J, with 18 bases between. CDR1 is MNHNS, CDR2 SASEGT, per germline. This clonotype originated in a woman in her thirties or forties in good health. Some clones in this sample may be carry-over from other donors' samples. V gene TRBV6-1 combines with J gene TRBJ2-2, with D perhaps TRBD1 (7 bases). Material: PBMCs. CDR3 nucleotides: TGTGCCAACAGCGGAGGGGGCTATCCCGGGGAGCTGTTTTTT. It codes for CANSGGGYPGELFF.